This T cell receptor (beta chain) derives from a study of shared clonotypes between healthy human individuals. The CDR3 has 14 amino acids. Germline assignment: CDR1 SGHTA and CDR2 FQGNSA. Trimming cost V 5 bases and J 6 bases, with 13 bases left between them. With respect to this clone: Antigen unknown. Other nucleotide sequences in the sample specify the same CDR3.

Findings of the study overall: Naive CD4 clonotype sharing across four donors was 4.5% to 6%. Naive subsets usually exceeded memory subsets in estimated richness. The researchers took only blood, and tissue repertoires probably look different.

This table comes from immunoSEQ multiplex PCR, and its TCRdb copy is limited to in-frame clones, with some not included. The table includes approximately 2.1 million clones, 85% to 95% detected once. The TCR sequence derives from a man in his late teens or twenties in good health. Some clones in this sample may be carry-over from other donors' samples. The rearrangement joins TRBV7-2 to TRBJ2-2, with D tentatively TRBD2 (7 bases). The sequencing input was naive CD4+ T cells from PBMCs. Subset of the sample: CD45RA+ positively selected. The CDR3, as DNA: TGTGCCAGCAGCCCAAGGGGGGGCCCCGGGGAGCTGTTTTTT. Its translation: CASSPRGGPGELFF.